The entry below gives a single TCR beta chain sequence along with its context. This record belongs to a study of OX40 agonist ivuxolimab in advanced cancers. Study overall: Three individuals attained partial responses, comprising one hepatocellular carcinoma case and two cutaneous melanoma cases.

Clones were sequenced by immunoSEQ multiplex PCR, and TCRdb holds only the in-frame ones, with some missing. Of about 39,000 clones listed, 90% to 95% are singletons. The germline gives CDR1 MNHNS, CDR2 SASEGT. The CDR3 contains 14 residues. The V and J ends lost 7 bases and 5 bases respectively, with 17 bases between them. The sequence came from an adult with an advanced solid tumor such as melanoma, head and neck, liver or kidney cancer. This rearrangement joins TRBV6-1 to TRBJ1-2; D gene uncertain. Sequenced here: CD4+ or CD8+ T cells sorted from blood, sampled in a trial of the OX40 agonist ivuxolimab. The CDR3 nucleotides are TGTGCCAGCAATGGGGTTTCGATTTATTATGGCTACACCTTC. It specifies CASNGVSIYYGYTF.